This T cell receptor beta chain was sequenced in a study of beta chain features in type 1 diabetes. Points from the study as a whole: Shortening of TCRB CDR3s, moderate but significant, appeared in all four CD4+ subsets of Type 1 diabetes patients. A potential PCR bias toward shorter templates would be equal in patient and control samples.

CDR1 and CDR2 (germline): ENHRY, SYGVKD. Trimming removed 2 bases from V and 0 bases from J, with 17 bases in between. There are 17 residues in the CDR3. The investigators reverse transcribed all of the isolated RNA, so they sequenced expressed TCRB transcripts. Assay used: immunoSEQ multiplex PCR; TCRdb lists only in-frame clones, some missing. This sample carries some 27,000 clones, about 65% of them seen once, and the ten largest clones take 2.4%. Comment on this clone: What it binds is unknown.

This chain uses TRBV10-3 with TRBJ2-7; D may be TRBD2 (5 bases). Sequencing input: Tregs from blood. The clonotype comes from a woman aged 25-40 years with type 1 diabetes. The chain's CDR3 is CAISETLTEASSYEQYF. Written as DNA, the CDR3 is TGTGCCATCAGTGAGACCCTGACGGAGGCTAGCTCCTACGAGCAGTACTTC.